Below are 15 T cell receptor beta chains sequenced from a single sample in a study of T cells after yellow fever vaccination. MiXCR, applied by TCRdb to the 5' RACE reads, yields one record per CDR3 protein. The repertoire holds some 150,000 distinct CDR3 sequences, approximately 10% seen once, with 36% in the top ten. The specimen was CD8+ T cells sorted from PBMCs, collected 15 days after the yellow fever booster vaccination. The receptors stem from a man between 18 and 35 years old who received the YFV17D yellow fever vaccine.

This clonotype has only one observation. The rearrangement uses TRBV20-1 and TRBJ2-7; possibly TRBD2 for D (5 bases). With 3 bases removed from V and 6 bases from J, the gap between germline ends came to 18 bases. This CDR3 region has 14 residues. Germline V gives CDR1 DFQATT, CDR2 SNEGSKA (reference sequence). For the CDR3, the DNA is TGCAGTGCTAGGGACGAAACCAGGAGGTCCGAGCAGTACGTC. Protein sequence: CSARDETRRSEQYV.

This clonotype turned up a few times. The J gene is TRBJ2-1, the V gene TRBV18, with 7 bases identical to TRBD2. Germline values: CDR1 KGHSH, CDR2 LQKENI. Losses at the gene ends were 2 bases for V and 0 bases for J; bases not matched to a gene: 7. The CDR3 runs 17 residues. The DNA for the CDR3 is TGTGCCAGCTCACCAGGGGGAGGGTCCTACTCCTACAATGAGCAGTTCTTC. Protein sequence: CASSPGGGSYSYNEQFF.

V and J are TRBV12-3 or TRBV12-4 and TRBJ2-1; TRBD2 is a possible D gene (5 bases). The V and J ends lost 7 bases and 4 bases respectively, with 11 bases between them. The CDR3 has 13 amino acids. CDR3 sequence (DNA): TGTGCCAGCAAGATTGAGGGATACAATGAGCAGTTCTTC. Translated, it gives CASKIEGYNEQFF.

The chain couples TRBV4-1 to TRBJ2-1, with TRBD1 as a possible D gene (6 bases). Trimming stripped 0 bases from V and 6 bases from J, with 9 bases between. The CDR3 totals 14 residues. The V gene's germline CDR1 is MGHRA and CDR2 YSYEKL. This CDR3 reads CASSQDAGVNEQFF. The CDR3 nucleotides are TGCGCCAGCAGCCAAGATGCAGGGGTCAATGAGCAGTTCTTC.

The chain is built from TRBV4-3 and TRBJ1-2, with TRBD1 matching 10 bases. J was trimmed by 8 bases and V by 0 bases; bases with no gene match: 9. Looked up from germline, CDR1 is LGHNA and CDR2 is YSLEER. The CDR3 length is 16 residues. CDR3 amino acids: CASSQDPGQGLEGYTF. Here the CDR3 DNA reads TGCGCCAGCAGCCAAGACCCGGGACAGGGGCTGGAGGGCTACACCTTC.

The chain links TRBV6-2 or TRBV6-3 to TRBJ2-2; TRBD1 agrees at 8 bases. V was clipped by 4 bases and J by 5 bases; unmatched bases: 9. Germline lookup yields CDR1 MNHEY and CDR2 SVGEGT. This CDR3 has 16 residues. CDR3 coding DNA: TGTGCCAGCAGTTCCGAGGACAGGGTGGGGACCGGGGAGCTGTTTTTT. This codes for CASSSEDRVGTGELFF.

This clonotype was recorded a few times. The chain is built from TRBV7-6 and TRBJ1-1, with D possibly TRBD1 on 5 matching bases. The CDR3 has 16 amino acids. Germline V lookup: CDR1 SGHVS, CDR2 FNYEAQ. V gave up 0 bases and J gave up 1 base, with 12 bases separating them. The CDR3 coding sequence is TGTGCCAGCAGCTTAGCGTTTAGGGGCGGGAACACTGAAGCTTTCTTT. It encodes CASSLAFRGGNTEAFF.

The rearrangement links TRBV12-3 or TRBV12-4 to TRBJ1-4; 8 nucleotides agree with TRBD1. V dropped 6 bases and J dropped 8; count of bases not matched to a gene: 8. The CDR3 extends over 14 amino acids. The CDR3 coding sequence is TGTGCCAGCAGCCTGGACAGGGTCTACGAAAAACTGTTTTTT. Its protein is CASSLDRVYEKLFF.

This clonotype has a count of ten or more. CDR3 sequence (DNA): TGCGCCAGCAGCTTGGAGGGCGGGAGTCCCTACAATGAGCAGTTCTTC. It translates to CASSLEGGSPYNEQFF. The chain is built from TRBV5-1 and TRBJ2-1; TRBD2 matches 7 bases. Germline CDR1 and CDR2: SGHRS and YFSETQ. J was trimmed by 2 bases and V by 0 bases; bases with no gene match: 5. The CDR3 runs 16 residues. The variable domain in full, completed from reference TRBV5-1 and TRBJ2-1, reads KAGVTQTPRYLIKTRGQQVTLSCSPISGHRSVSWYQQTPGQGLQFLFEYFSETQRNKGNFPGRFSGRQFSNSRSEMNVSTLELGDSALYLCASSLEGGSPYNEQFFGPGTRLTVL.

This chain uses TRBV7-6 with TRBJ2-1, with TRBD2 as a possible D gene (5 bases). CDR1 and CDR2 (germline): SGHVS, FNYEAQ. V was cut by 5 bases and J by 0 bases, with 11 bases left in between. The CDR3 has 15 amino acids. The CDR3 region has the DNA TGTGCCAGCAGCCCTAGCACTGTCTCCTACAATGAGCAGTTCTTC. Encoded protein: CASSPSTVSYNEQFF.

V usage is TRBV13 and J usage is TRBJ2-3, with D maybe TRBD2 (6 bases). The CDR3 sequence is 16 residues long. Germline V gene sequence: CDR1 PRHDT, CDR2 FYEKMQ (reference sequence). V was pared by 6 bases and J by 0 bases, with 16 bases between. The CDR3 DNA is TGTGCCAGCAGACACCCGGGGGAGGAAAGCACAGATACGCAGTATTTT. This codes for CASRHPGEESTDTQYF.

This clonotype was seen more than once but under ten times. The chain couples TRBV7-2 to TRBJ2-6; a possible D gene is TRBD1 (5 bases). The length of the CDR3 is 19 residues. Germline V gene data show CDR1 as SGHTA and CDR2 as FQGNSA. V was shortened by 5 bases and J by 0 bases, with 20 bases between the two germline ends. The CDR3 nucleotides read TGTGCCAGCAGCCCCCGTGGCACAGGCTTACTCTCTGGGGCCAACGTCCTGACTTTC. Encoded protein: CASSPRGTGLLSGANVLTF.

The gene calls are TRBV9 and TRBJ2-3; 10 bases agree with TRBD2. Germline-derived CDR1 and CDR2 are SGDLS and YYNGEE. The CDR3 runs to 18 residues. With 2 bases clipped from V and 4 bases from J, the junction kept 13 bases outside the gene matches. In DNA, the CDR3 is TGTGCCAGCAGCGTCGCTAGCGGGGGCCTCCCCCCGGCAGATACGCAGTATTTT. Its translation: CASSVASGGLPPADTQYF.

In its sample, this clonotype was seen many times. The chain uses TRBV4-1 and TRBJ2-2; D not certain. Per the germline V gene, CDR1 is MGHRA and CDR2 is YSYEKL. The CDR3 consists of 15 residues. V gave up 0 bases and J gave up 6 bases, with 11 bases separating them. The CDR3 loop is CASSQDSGGAGELFF. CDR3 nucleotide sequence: TGCGCCAGCAGCCAAGACAGTGGTGGGGCCGGGGAGCTGTTTTTT.

CDR3 DNA sequence: TGTGCCAGCAGTTCGTCCCGACTAGAGAGGTCCTACGAGCAGTACGTC. It translates to CASSSSRLERSYEQYV. V usage is TRBV6-5 and J usage is TRBJ2-7; D perhaps matches TRBD2 (6 bases). Per germline, CDR1 MNHEY and CDR2 SVGAGI. The V gene lost 4 bases and the J gene lost 1 base, with 17 bases spanning the gap. CDR3 length: 16 amino acids.